A single sample gave rise to the 4 T cell receptor beta chains below, sequenced in a study of cytomegalovirus exposure and HLA in healthy donors. Profiled with immunoSEQ multiplex PCR; TCRdb holds only in-frame clones, not every one. This sample has hundreds of thousands of clones; roughly 90% occur once, and the top ten carry 0.83%. Material: PBMCs. These receptors originate from a woman under 30 in good health and CMV-seronegative.

The V call is TRBV6-4, the J call TRBJ2-1, with 8 bases fitting TRBD1. The V gene end was trimmed by 5 bases and the J gene end by 8 bases; junction bases not matched to a gene: 8. There are 14 residues in the CDR3. CDR1 MRHNA and CDR2 SNTAGT come from the germline V gene. The CDR3 loop reads CASSKTGEYDEQFF. CDR3 nucleotide sequence: TGTGCCAGCAGTAAGACAGGGGAGTACGATGAGCAGTTCTTC.

The V gene is TRBV2, the J gene TRBJ2-1, with D perhaps matching TRBD2 (7 bases). The CDR3 consists of 12 residues. Germline CDR1 is SNHLY and CDR2 is FYNNEI. Trimming removed 8 bases at V and 5 bases at J, with 10 bases between. DNA of the CDR3: TGTGCCAGCGGCGGGGGCCACAATGAGCAGTTCTTC. Its protein is CASGGGHNEQFF.

The V and J genes are TRBV5-4 and TRBJ2-5; TRBD2 agrees at 13 bases. The CDR3 sequence is 18 residues long. Looked up from germline, CDR1 is SGHNT and CDR2 is YYREEE (reference sequence). J lost 2 bases, V lost 0 bases, and 7 bases had no gene match. DNA of the CDR3: TGTGCCAGCAGCTTGGCCTGGACTAGCGGGGGACAACAAGAGACCCAGTACTTC. Translated, it gives CASSLAWTSGGQQETQYF.

The rearrangement joins TRBV5-4 to TRBJ2-7; D may be TRBD2 (5 bases). CDR1 is SGHNT and CDR2 is YYREEE in the germline V gene (reference sequence). The CDR3 covers 16 residues. V lost 4 bases to trimming and J lost 1 base, with 18 bases between them. This CDR3 is CASSLSAGIPSYEQYF. In nucleotides, the CDR3 is TGTGCCAGCAGCCTTAGTGCGGGCATACCGTCCTACGAGCAGTACTTC.